These 21 T cell receptor beta chains originate from one sample sequenced in a study of T cells in Graves' hyperthyroidism and ophthalmopathy. TCR beta CDR3 regions were amplified from RNA transcripts. RT-PCR in the first round (using the HTBI primer set) targeted the TCR CDR3. MiXCR, run by TCRdb on the multiplex PCR reads, gives a single entry per CDR3 protein. In the table there are around 540,000 distinct CDR3 sequences, about 16% of which are singletons. The sample comprised blood. Source of these receptors: a woman in her twenties or thirties with Graves' ophthalmopathy.

As concerns this clonotype: A much more abundant neighbour one base away suggests this may be a read error. In nucleotides, the CDR3 is TGCAGAGTTGGGGGAGGGGCAGGCAATGAGCAGTTCTTC. This codes for CRVGGGAGNEQFF. The genes are TRBV29-1 and TRBJ2-1, with TRBD2 matching over 7 bases. Germline CDR1 is SQVTM and CDR2 is ANQGSEA. This CDR3 has 13 amino acids.

The table lists this clonotype with a few counts. V usage is TRBV19 and J usage is TRBJ2-1; D may be TRBD1 (5 bases). The CDR3 contains 13 residues. V lost 7 bases, J lost 4 bases, and 11 bases lay in between. CDR1 and CDR2 (germline): LNHDA, SQIVND (reference sequence). The CDR3 region is CASTKTEYNEQFF. In nucleotides, the CDR3 is TGTGCCAGTACCAAGACAGAATACAATGAGCAGTTCTTC. Variable domain in full (rest from reference TRBV19 and TRBJ2-1): DGGITQSPKYLFRKEGQNVTLSCEQNLNHDAMYWYRQDPGQGLRLIYYSQIVNDFQKGDIAEGYSVSREKKESFPLTVTSAQKNPTAFYLCASTKTEYNEQFFGPGTRLTVL.

This clonotype turned up a few times. The chain is built from TRBV9 and TRBJ2-3, with D perhaps given as TRBD1 or TRBD2 (5 bases each). The germline CDR1 and CDR2 sequences are SGDLS and YYNGEE. Trimming took off 6 bases at V and 2 bases at J, with 13 bases between the two ends. The CDR3 sequence is 14 residues long. The CDR3 coding sequence is TGTGCCAGCAAGGAAGGGACCCACACAGATACGCAGTATTTT. Translation: CASKEGTHTDTQYF. The whole variable domain, filled in from reference TRBV9 and TRBJ2-3, reads DSGVTQTPKHLITATGQRVTLRCSPRSGDLSVYWYQQSLDQGLQFLIQYYNGEERAKGNILERFSAQQFPDLHSELNLSSLELGDSALYFCASKEGTHTDTQYFGPGTRLTVL.

This clonotype has a count of ten or more. The rearrangement joins TRBV3-1 to TRBJ2-3, with D unresolved. Trimming removed 4 bases at V and 2 bases at J, with 10 bases between. This CDR3 is 14 amino acids long. In germline, CDR1 is LGHDT, CDR2 YNNKEL (reference sequence). The chain's CDR3 is CASSLWGTTDTQYF. CDR3 nucleotide sequence: TGTGCCAGCAGCCTCTGGGGTACCACAGATACGCAGTATTTT.

This chain joins TRBV20-1 and TRBJ1-5, with D possibly matching TRBD1 (6 bases). CDR1 and CDR2 from the germline V gene are DFQATT and SNEGSKA (reference sequence). This CDR3 spans 15 amino acids. The V and J ends lost 0 bases and 3 bases respectively, with 12 bases between them. CDR3 DNA: TGCAGTGCTAGAGATCGGACAGAACACAATCAGCCCCAGCATTTT. This translates into CSARDRTEHNQPQHF.

The V gene is TRBV19, the J gene TRBJ2-7, with TRBD1 identical over 9 bases. The CDR3 runs 15 residues. From germline, CDR1 is LNHDA and CDR2 SQIVND (reference sequence). The V gene end was trimmed by 6 bases and the J gene end by 0 bases; junction bases not matched to a gene: 6. The CDR3 here is CASRAQGAVSYEQYF. The CDR3 nucleotides are TGTGCCAGTAGGGCACAGGGGGCGGTCTCCTACGAGCAGTACTTC.

This clonotype was detected many times. The chain joins TRBV18 to TRBJ1-1; 9 bases align to TRBD1. The CDR3 runs 15 residues. Germline V gives CDR1 KGHSH, CDR2 LQKENI. The J segment lost 5 bases and the V segment lost 3 bases, leaving 7 bases of the junction unmatched. The CDR3 spells CASSPGTGSWTEAFF. Written as DNA, the CDR3 is TGTGCCAGCTCACCCGGGACAGGGAGCTGGACTGAAGCTTTCTTT.

This clonotype was counted between two and nine times. This rearrangement joins TRBV6-2 or TRBV6-3 to TRBJ2-3; D is unclear. The V end lost 2 bases, the J end lost 6 bases, and 9 bases lay between the germline ends. Germline CDR1 MNHEY, CDR2 SVGEGT. CDR3 size: 13 residues. The CDR3 DNA follows: TGTGCCAGCAGTTACACCGACTTTGATACGCAGTATTTT. Encoded protein: CASSYTDFDTQYF.

The chain has TRBV29-1 and TRBJ1-2; no reliable D call. The germline V gene has CDR1 SQVTM and CDR2 ANQGSEA. The CDR3 covers 10 residues. With 5 bases removed from V and 5 bases from J, the gap between germline ends came to 6 bases. DNA of the CDR3: TGCAGCGTTTACGAGTATGGCTACACCTTC. Translating it yields CSVYEYGYTF.

Remarks on this clonotype: A much larger clone lies a single base off, so this may be a read error. This chain links TRBV5-1 with TRBJ2-4, with D uncertain. Germline V gene sequence: CDR1 SGHRS, CDR2 YFSETQ. The CDR3 spans 15 residues. In DNA, the CDR3 is TGTGCCAGCAGCTTACGCAATGCGGCCAAAAACATTCAGTACTTC. Translating it yields CASSLRNAAKNIQYF.

This clonotype was detected a few times. This chain connects TRBV4-2 to TRBJ1-1; 7 nucleotides match TRBD1. Germline loops: CDR1 LGHNA, CDR2 YNFKEQ. The CDR3 covers 15 residues. V shed 2 bases, J shed 2 bases, and the junction held 5 bases outside the gene matches. The CDR3 nucleotides are TGTGCCAGCAGCCAATCAGGGACAGCAAACACTGAAGCTTTCTTT. Amino acids: CASSQSGTANTEAFF.

This clonotype was recorded at least ten times. This rearrangement joins TRBV12-3 or TRBV12-4 to TRBJ2-1; 10 bases fit TRBD2. This CDR3 comprises 14 residues. V was clipped by 7 bases and J by 7 bases; unmatched bases: 7. CDR3 sequence: CASTPAGGRNEQFF. CDR3 sequence (DNA): TGTGCCAGCACACCAGCGGGAGGGAGGAATGAGCAGTTCTTC.

Of note for this clonotype: A much more abundant neighbour one base away suggests this may be a read error. The chain joins TRBV7-8 to TRBJ2-7, with TRBD2 identical over 8 bases. Germline CDR1 and CDR2: SGHVS and FQNEAQ. There are 17 residues in the CDR3. CDR3 nucleotide sequence: TGTGCCAACAGCTTAGTAGCGGGGCAGATTAGCTCCTACGAGCAGTACTTC. Amino acid sequence: CANSLVAGQISSYEQYF.

V and J are TRBV20-1 and TRBJ2-6; tentative D call: TRBD1 (5 bases). Trimming took off 6 bases at V and 2 bases at J, with 20 bases between the two ends. Germline CDR1 and CDR2: DFQATT and SNEGSKA (reference sequence). This CDR3 is built from 17 residues. CDR3 sequence: CSANTGIGRTGANVLTF. In nucleotides, the CDR3 is TGCAGTGCAAATACAGGTATCGGTCGGACTGGGGCCAACGTCCTGACTTTC.

This chain joins TRBV12-3 or TRBV12-4 and TRBJ1-3; possible D gene TRBD1, 6 bases. This CDR3 contains 14 residues. Trimming removed 3 bases at V and 7 bases at J, with 13 bases between. In nucleotides, the CDR3 is TGTGCCAGCAGTTTTGGAGGGGGACTGAACACCATATATTTT. This codes for CASSFGGGLNTIYF.

There are many counts of this clonotype. V gene TRBV30 combines with J gene TRBJ2-7; weak D call: TRBD1 (5 bases). V was pared by 3 bases and J by 2 bases, with 14 bases between. The CDR3 covers 14 residues. Germline-derived CDR1 and CDR2 are GTSNPN and SVGIG (reference sequence). CDR3 sequence reads: CAWRAAGNPYEQYF. As DNA, the CDR3 is TGTGCCTGGAGGGCGGCAGGGAACCCCTACGAGCAGTACTTC.

There are many counts of this clonotype. The V and J genes are TRBV20-1 and TRBJ2-1, with 10 positions matching TRBD2. J gave up 4 bases and V 5 bases, and 11 bases lay outside the gene matches. This CDR3 contains 16 residues. Germline V lookup: CDR1 DFQATT, CDR2 SNEGSKA (reference sequence). CDR3 bases: TGCAGTGCTTCACCGTCAGGAGCGGGAGGGTACAATGAGCAGTTCTTC. This encodes CSASPSGAGGYNEQFF.

The sample holds many counts of this clonotype. The chain couples TRBV20-1 to TRBJ2-1; 14 bases match TRBD2. V trimming: 6 bases; J trimming: 9 bases; junction bases outside the gene matches: 7. This CDR3 has 14 residues. Germline CDR1 and CDR2: DFQATT and SNEGSKA (reference sequence). In nucleotides, the CDR3 is TGCAGTGCAACGACTAGCGGGAGGGCCAGTGAGCAGTTCTTC. Its protein is CSATTSGRASEQFF.

Concerning this clonotype itself: It may be a read error: a sequence one base away is much more abundant. The gene calls are TRBV20-1 and TRBJ1-5; 8 nucleotides agree with TRBD1. This CDR3 is 14 amino acids long. CDR1 DFQATT and CDR2 SNEGSKA come from the germline V gene (reference sequence). This CDR3 reads CSASSTGVNQPRHF. The DNA of the CDR3 is TGCAGTGCTAGTTCGACAGGGGTCAATCAGCCCCGGCATTTT.

This clonotype was observed a handful of times. V is TRBV29-1 and J is TRBJ2-2, with TRBD1 matching over 9 bases. The CDR3 has 16 residues. V dropped 1 base and J dropped 3; count of bases not matched to a gene: 6. Germline CDR1 and CDR2: SQVTM and ANQGSEA. The DNA for the CDR3 is TGCAGCGTTGAAGGCATGACAGGGGGTGACACCGGGGAGCTGTTTTTT. As protein: CSVEGMTGGDTGELFF.

About this clonotype: A much larger clone differs by one base, so this may be a read error. The rearrangement links TRBV12-3 or TRBV12-4 to TRBJ2-1; 7 positions match TRBD2. This CDR3 has 15 amino acids. With 8 bases clipped from V and 4 bases from J, the junction kept 11 bases outside the gene matches. CDR3 loop: CASGRTGLTYNEQFF. The CDR3 region has the DNA TGTGCCAGCGGCCGGACGGGACTAACTTACAATGAGCAGTTCTTC.